The 27 T cell receptor beta chains below were found in one sample sequenced in a study of OX40 agonist ivuxolimab in advanced cancers. Produced via immunoSEQ multiplex PCR; TCRdb's table is partial and in-frame only. Here the sample spans about 58,000 clones, 82% being singletons. The starting material was CD4+ or CD8+ T cells sorted from blood, obtained in a trial of the OX40 agonist ivuxolimab. The origin of the receptors is an adult with an advanced solid tumor such as melanoma, head and neck, liver or kidney cancer.

V gene TRBV11-2 combines with J gene TRBJ2-7; 7 nucleotides match TRBD1. With 5 bases clipped from V and 7 bases from J, the junction kept 8 bases outside the gene matches. CDR1 SGHAT and CDR2 FQNNGV come from the germline V gene. The CDR3 covers 13 residues. The CDR3 protein is CASSTRDSLEQYF. For the CDR3, the DNA is TGTGCCAGCAGCACACGGGACAGCCTAGAGCAGTACTTC.

By proportion, this clone is medium-sized. This rearrangement joins TRBV28 to TRBJ1-2; perhaps TRBD1 as D (6 bases). The CDR3 length is 16 residues. CDR1 MDHEN and CDR2 SYDVKM come from the germline V gene. Trimming removed 7 bases at V and 5 bases at J, with 23 bases between. The CDR3 loop reads CASTGGTSPLVYGYTF. As DNA, the CDR3 is TGTGCCAGCACCGGGGGCACCTCGCCCCTAGTGTATGGCTACACCTTC.

The V gene is TRBV5-5, the J gene TRBJ1-4, with D possibly being TRBD1 (6 bases). Germline loops: CDR1 SGHKS, CDR2 YYEKEE (reference sequence). V lost 3 bases to trimming and J lost 8 bases, with 17 bases between them. The CDR3 runs to 15 residues. CDR3 DNA sequence: TGTGCCAGCAGCTCTACAGGGAATATAGGCGAAAAACTGTTTTTT. Translated: CASSSTGNIGEKLFF.

The chain combines TRBV28 with TRBJ2-1, with no clear D. The V end lost 8 bases, the J end lost 5 bases, and 7 bases lay between the germline ends. The CDR3 contains 11 residues. Germline CDR1 reads MDHEN; CDR2 reads SYDVKM. The DNA for the CDR3 is TGTGCCAGCCTTGGTGACAATGAGCAGTTCTTC. Its protein product is CASLGDNEQFF.

V is TRBV5-1 and J is TRBJ2-1, with TRBD2 matching over 12 bases. Trimming took 0 bases from V and 7 from J; bases not matched to a gene: 11. Germline assignment: CDR1 SGHRS and CDR2 YFSETQ. The CDR3 has 18 amino acids. CDR3 in DNA: TGCGCCAGCAGCTTGGTGCTAGCGGGAGGGCCGGTGACGAATGAGCAGTTCTTC. Amino acid sequence: CASSLVLAGGPVTNEQFF.

V is TRBV7-9 and J is TRBJ2-3; 8 nucleotides align to TRBD1. V dropped 5 bases and J dropped 6; count of bases not matched to a gene: 7. The CDR3 totals 14 residues. Germline CDR1 and CDR2: SEHNR and FQNEAQ (reference sequence). The CDR3 DNA follows: TGTGCCAGCAGCAGACAGGGGCCGAAGGATACGCAGTATTTT. Its protein product is CASSRQGPKDTQYF.

Worth noting for this clone: An end of the junction does not agree with germline; a read error may underlie this. This sequence joins TRBV14 and TRBJ2-7; possible D gene TRBD2, 7 bases. Germline V lookup: CDR1 SGHDN, CDR2 FVKESK. This CDR3 comprises 14 residues. The CDR3 loop is CASRQGGAGYEQYF. Written as DNA, the CDR3 is TGTGCCAGCAGACAAGGGGGGGCCGGGTACGAGCAGTACTTC.

The chain carries TRBV4-3 and TRBJ2-3, with unresolved D. The CDR3 runs to 15 residues. The V end lost 1 base, the J end lost 1 base, and 9 bases lay between the germline ends. In germline, CDR1 is LGHNA, CDR2 YSLEER. This CDR3 is CASSQVGQGTDTQYF. The CDR3 DNA is TGCGCCAGCAGCCAAGTCGGCCAGGGCACAGATACGCAGTATTTT.

The CDR3 DNA reads as TGTGCCAGCAGCCCTCTTCCGGGGGTCGGCACTGAAGCTTTCTTT. Amino acid sequence: CASSPLPGVGTEAFF. This rearrangement joins TRBV11-3 to TRBJ1-1, with a weak D call TRBD1 (5 bases). The CDR3 contains 15 residues. The ends were cut back, 5 bases at V and 4 bases at J, with 17 bases in the middle. The V gene's germline CDR1 is SGHNT and CDR2 YENEEA.

This clone has only one observation. The rearrangement links TRBV11-2 to TRBJ1-2; weak D call: TRBD1 (6 bases). Germline V gives CDR1 SGHAT, CDR2 FQNNGV. The CDR3 runs to 17 residues. Trimming removed 1 base at V and 7 bases at J, with 22 bases between. CDR3 nucleotides: TGTGCCAGCAGCTTAGGGGCCCCAGGGGCCGCCAGGATTGGCTACACCTTC. Translation gives CASSLGAPGAARIGYTF.

This chain joins TRBV11-3 and TRBJ2-1, with 10 bases identical to TRBD2. Trimming cost V 4 bases and J 6 bases; bases outside gene matches: 6. The CDR3 covers 15 residues. Germline CDR1 SGHNT, CDR2 YENEEA. The CDR3 nucleotides are TGTGCCAGCAGCTCTCGTACTAGCGGGATCAATGAGCAGTTCTTC. This sequence encodes CASSSRTSGINEQFF. Variable domain in full (rest from reference TRBV11-3 and TRBJ2-1): EAGVVQSPRYKIIEKKQPVAFWCNPISGHNTLYWYLQNLGQGPELLIRYENEEAVDDSQLPKDRFSAERLKGVDSTLKIQPAELGDSAVYLCASSSRTSGINEQFFGPGTRLTVL.

The chain recombines TRBV11-2 with TRBJ2-1; no clear D. Germline values: CDR1 SGHAT, CDR2 FQNNGV. V dropped 5 bases and J dropped 8 bases, with 7 bases sitting between them. The CDR3 extends over 11 amino acids. The CDR3 spells CASSLAHEQFF. DNA of the CDR3: TGTGCCAGCAGCCTCGCACATGAGCAGTTCTTC.

This clone was seen a few times. J is TRBJ1-1 and V is TRBV9; D is uncertain. The germline gives CDR1 SGDLS, CDR2 YYNGEE. Trimming shortened V by 0 bases and J by 3 bases, and 6 bases separated the two germline ends. The CDR3 runs 13 residues. CDR3 bases: TGTGCCAGCAGCGTAGCTCCGGACACTGAAGCTTTCTTT. Its protein is CASSVAPDTEAFF.

Concerning this clone itself: This sequence may be a read error, since a much larger clone differs from it by one base. The chain uses TRBV19 and TRBJ1-5; 11 bases are shared with TRBD1. CDR3 size: 15 residues. Germline V gene sequence: CDR1 LNHDA, CDR2 SQIVND (reference sequence). V trimming: 6 bases; J trimming: 4 bases; junction bases outside the gene matches: 5. The CDR3 loop reads CASRGGQGGNQPQHF. The CDR3 nucleotides are TGTGCCAGTAGGGGGGGACAGGGGGGGAATCAGCCCCAGCATTTT.

This clone was seen a handful of times. The chain links TRBV2 to TRBJ1-1; D not resolved. V was cut by 4 bases and J by 3 bases, with 9 bases left in between. This CDR3 is 13 amino acids long. Looked up from germline, CDR1 is SNHLY and CDR2 is FYNNEI. CDR3 amino acids: CASSVGEDTEAFF. DNA of the CDR3: TGTGCCAGCAGTGTTGGGGAGGACACTGAAGCTTTCTTT.

The rearrangement uses TRBV18 and TRBJ2-5, with D hard to call. CDR1 and CDR2 from the germline V gene are KGHSH and LQKENI. The ends were cut back, 3 bases at V and 0 bases at J, with 8 bases in the middle. This CDR3 region has 14 residues. This chain's CDR3 is CASSPTTYQETQYF. CDR3 DNA sequence: TGTGCCAGCTCACCTACTACGTACCAAGAGACCCAGTACTTC.

V is TRBV5-1 and J is TRBJ2-6; no firm D call. The germline V gene encodes CDR1 SGHRS and CDR2 YFSETQ. V dropped 1 base and J dropped 0 bases, with 8 bases sitting between them. There are 16 residues in the CDR3. CDR3 sequence: CASSLSQASGANVLTF. DNA for the CDR3: TGCGCCAGCAGCTTGTCCCAAGCCTCTGGGGCCAACGTCCTGACTTTC.

The chain couples TRBV19 to TRBJ2-2; perhaps TRBD1 as D (6 bases). This CDR3 has 14 amino acids. Germline V lookup: CDR1 LNHDA, CDR2 SQIVND (reference sequence). Trimming stripped 4 bases from V and 0 bases from J, with 6 bases between. CDR3 sequence (DNA): TGTGCCAGTAGTAGGACAGCGAACACCGGGGAGCTGTTTTTT. Encoded protein: CASSRTANTGELFF. The variable domain in full, completed from reference TRBV19 and TRBJ2-2, reads DGGITQSPKYLFRKEGQNVTLSCEQNLNHDAMYWYRQDPGQGLRLIYYSQIVNDFQKGDIAEGYSVSREKKESFPLTVTSAQKNPTAFYLCASSRTANTGELFFGEGSRLTVL.

The chain has TRBV11-3 and TRBJ2-7, with unresolved D. The CDR3 spans 12 residues. In germline, CDR1 is SGHNT, CDR2 YENEEA. Trimming stripped 1 base from V and 4 bases from J, with 5 bases between. CDR3 DNA sequence: TGTGCCAGCAGCTTAGGGACGTACGAGCAGTACTTC. It encodes CASSLGTYEQYF.

This chain links TRBV7-2 with TRBJ2-1; 9 nucleotides align to TRBD2. Germline lookup yields CDR1 SGHTA and CDR2 FQGNSA. The V segment lost 5 bases and the J segment 8 bases; nucleotides outside the gene matches: 10. The CDR3 is made up of 15 amino acids. For the CDR3, the DNA is TGTGCCAGCAGCCCGGCACTAGCGGGCTCGGATGAGCAGTTCTTC. It is translated as CASSPALAGSDEQFF. The full variable domain, completed using reference TRBV7-2 and TRBJ2-1, is GAGVSQSPSNKVTEKGKDVELRCDPISGHTALYWYRQSLGQGLEFLIYFQGNSAPDKSGLPSDRFSAERTGGSVSTLTIQRTQQEDSAVYLCASSPALAGSDEQFFGPGTRLTVL.

This chain links TRBV28 with TRBJ1-1; D is unclear. The CDR3 runs 14 residues. The germline gives CDR1 MDHEN, CDR2 SYDVKM. The V and J ends lost 6 bases and 7 bases respectively, with 18 bases between them. The CDR3 coding sequence is TGTGCCAGCAGGGAGGCCTTGGGAAACCGTGAAGCTTTCTTT. This gives the protein CASREALGNREAFF. The whole variable domain, remainder taken from reference TRBV28 and TRBJ1-1, is DVKVTQSSRYLVKRTGEKVFLECVQDMDHENMFWYRQDPGLGLRLIYFSYDVKMKEKGDIPEGYSVSREKKERFSLILESASTNQTSMYLCASREALGNREAFFGQGTRLTVV.

The chain couples TRBV10-3 to TRBJ1-1, with 8 bases aligning to TRBD1. Looked up from germline, CDR1 is ENHRY and CDR2 is SYGVKD. With V trimmed by 1 base and J by 0 bases, 16 bases remained unmatched. CDR3 length: 20 amino acids. This chain's CDR3 is CAISELYWVVKDRVNTEAFF. The CDR3 coding sequence is TGTGCCATCAGTGAGTTATACTGGGTAGTTAAGGACAGGGTGAACACTGAAGCTTTCTTT.

The chain is built from TRBV30 and TRBJ2-5, with D maybe TRBD1 (5 bases). CDR3 length: 13 residues. The germline V gene encodes CDR1 GTSNPN and CDR2 SVGIG (reference sequence). Between the trimmed V and J ends, which lost 0 bases and 3 bases, there was a span of 8 bases. CDR3 protein: CAWSVGAKETQYF. CDR3 sequence (DNA): TGTGCCTGGAGTGTAGGGGCCAAAGAGACCCAGTACTTC.

The chain links TRBV30 to TRBJ2-1, with D possibly matching TRBD2 (7 bases). The ends were cut back, 2 bases at V and 2 bases at J, with 13 bases in the middle. The CDR3 runs 15 residues. Germline V gives CDR1 GTSNPN, CDR2 SVGIG (reference sequence). Here the CDR3 DNA reads TGTGCCTGGAGTCATAGGGGGGGGCCCTACAATGAGCAGTTCTTC. It translates to CAWSHRGGPYNEQFF.

This clone was counted once. The chain joins TRBV28 to TRBJ2-3; 9 positions agree with TRBD2. The CDR3 runs 15 residues. The V gene's germline CDR1 is MDHEN and CDR2 SYDVKM. V shed 2 bases, J shed 4 bases, and the junction held 4 bases outside the gene matches. CDR3 sequence (DNA): TGTGCCAGCAGTTTACCTGCGGGAGGGGCAGATACGCAGTATTTT. The encoded protein is CASSLPAGGADTQYF.

The rearrangement links TRBV11-2 to TRBJ1-1; D is possibly TRBD1 (6 bases). Germline V gives CDR1 SGHAT, CDR2 FQNNGV. The CDR3 extends over 17 amino acids. Trimming removed 5 bases at V and 3 bases at J, with 22 bases between. CDR3 bases: TGTGCCAGCAGCCAAGAACTAATTAACAGGGTTGACACTGAAGCTTTCTTT. Protein product: CASSQELINRVDTEAFF.

The chain uses TRBV18 and TRBJ1-1; no firm D call. This CDR3 is 13 amino acids long. The V end lost 0 bases, the J end lost 5 bases, and 7 bases lay between the germline ends. Germline V lookup: CDR1 KGHSH, CDR2 LQKENI. The CDR3 spells CASSPPYRTEAFF. The CDR3 DNA sequence: TGTGCCAGCTCACCACCGTATCGAACTGAAGCTTTCTTT.